One T cell receptor beta chain is described in this entry. Its antigen is unidentified. Deletions cut 4 bases from V and 3 bases from J, with 11 bases between. The CDR3 loop spans 13 amino acids. CDR1 is SGDLS and CDR2 is YYNGEE in the germline V gene. The targeted sequencing depth was 1 in 200,000 to 1 in 1 million T cells. The table came from immunoSEQ multiplex PCR; TCRdb's copy has only in-frame clones and leaves some out. Here the sample spans about 130,000 clones, 80% to 90% being singletons. This sample is part of a study of cytotoxic CD8 clonotypes in ibrutinib-treated CLL. As for the study in general: In all, under twelve patients were relapsed/refractory, about 15 were treatment-naive and some 17 were IGHV unmutated.

Points from the study as a whole: Baseline clonality was higher than in age-matched healthy donors and moved in step with circulating CD8+ T-cell counts. Public clonotypes were uncommon and contracted or stayed stable on treatment.

Sequencing used PBMCs, obtained after 24 months of ibrutinib treatment. The sequence came from a human donor with chronic lymphocytic leukemia. The rearrangement uses TRBV9 and TRBJ2-7, with D unclear. The CDR3 DNA sequence: TGTGCCAGCAGCCAGACTGAAGACTACGAGCAGTACTTC. Translating it yields CASSQTEDYEQYF.